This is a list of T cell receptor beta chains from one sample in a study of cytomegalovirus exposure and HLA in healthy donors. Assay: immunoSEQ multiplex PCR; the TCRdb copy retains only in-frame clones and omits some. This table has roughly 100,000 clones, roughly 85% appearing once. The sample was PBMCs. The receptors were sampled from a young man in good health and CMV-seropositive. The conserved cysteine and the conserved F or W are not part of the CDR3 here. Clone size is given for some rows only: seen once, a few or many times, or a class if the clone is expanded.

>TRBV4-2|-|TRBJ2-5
ASSQGGGHQETQY
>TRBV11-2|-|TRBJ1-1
ASSLWQGNTEAF
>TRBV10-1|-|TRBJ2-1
ASSVGGGPNEQF
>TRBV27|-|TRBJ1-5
ASRTGDQPQH
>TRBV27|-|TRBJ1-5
ASSLTGSNQPQH
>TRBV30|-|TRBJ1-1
AWRAQGLNTEAF
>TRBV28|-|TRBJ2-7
ASRPDRATYEQY
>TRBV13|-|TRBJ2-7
ASSLHRRDYEQY
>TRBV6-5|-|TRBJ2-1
ASSDQPGIDNEQF
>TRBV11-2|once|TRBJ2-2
ASSLVAGKVTGELF
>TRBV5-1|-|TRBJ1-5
ASSLGGGHQPQH
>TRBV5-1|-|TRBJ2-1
ASSWGQVPGNEQF
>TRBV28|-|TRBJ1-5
ASSSWTGQNQPQH
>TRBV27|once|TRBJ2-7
ASSSTGVYEQY
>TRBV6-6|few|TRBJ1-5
ASSLGAQPQH
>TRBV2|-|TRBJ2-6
ASSEGESGANVLT
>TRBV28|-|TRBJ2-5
ASMTSGRETQY
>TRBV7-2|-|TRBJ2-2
ASSLGPLIKGPNTGELF
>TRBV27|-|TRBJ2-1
ASTPGLAGGNEQF
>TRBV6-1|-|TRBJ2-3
ASSELAGTDTQY
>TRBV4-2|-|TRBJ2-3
ASSQSGYTTDTQY
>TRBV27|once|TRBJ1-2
ASSMDRGSYGYT
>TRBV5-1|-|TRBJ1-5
ASSRIPGSNQPQH
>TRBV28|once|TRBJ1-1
ASSFQGSSTEAF
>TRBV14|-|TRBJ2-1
ASSLRRSSYNEQF
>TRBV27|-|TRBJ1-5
ASSLSTTGELPQH
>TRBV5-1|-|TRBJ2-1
ASSLAQSTSRTGYNEQF
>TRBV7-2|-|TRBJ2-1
ASSLLAGGNEQF
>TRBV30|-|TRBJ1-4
AWSGQNNEKLF